Below, 32 T cell receptor beta chains from the same sample are listed, as sequenced in a study of T-cell reconstitution after alpha-beta-depleted transplantation in children. A library of TCRbeta sequences, prepared with unique molecular identifiers, was generated. One entry per CDR3 protein results from TCRdb running MiXCR on the PCR reads. Counted here are about 250,000 distinct CDR3 sequences, 20% to 30% occurring once; the ten biggest clones make up roughly 5%. The material sequenced was PBMCs, mostly from graft donor cells, taken 360 days after TCRalphabeta/CD19-depleted stem cell transplant. The receptors originated from a female patient aged 2-10 years who had a stem cell transplant for congenital amegakaryocytic thrombocytopenia, so the T cells may come from the graft donor.

This clonotype came up many times. The chain joins TRBV10-1 to TRBJ2-5; 7 bases map to TRBD1. The CDR3 loop spans 13 amino acids. Unmatched junction bases numbered 4, after V lost 5 bases and J lost 4 bases. CDR1 and CDR2 from the germline V gene are WNHNN and SYGVQD (reference sequence). This chain's CDR3 is CASSKDRRETQYF. The CDR3 DNA is TGCGCCAGCAGTAAGGACAGGCGAGAGACCCAGTACTTC.

This clonotype came up a few times. The CDR3 region is CASHGLAGVLTDTQYF. In nucleotides, the CDR3 is TGTGCCAGCCACGGCCTAGCGGGAGTCCTCACAGATACGCAGTATTTT. The chain combines TRBV2 with TRBJ2-3; 10 nucleotides align to TRBD2. Looked up from germline, CDR1 is SNHLY and CDR2 is FYNNEI. The CDR3 sequence is 16 residues long. The V gene end was trimmed by 8 bases and the J gene end by 2 bases; junction bases not matched to a gene: 10.

The chain uses TRBV24-1 and TRBJ2-3; a weak D match, TRBD2 (5 bases). The V end was cut by 6 bases, the J end by 0 bases, with 18 bases between. Germline V gene sequence: CDR1 KGHDR, CDR2 SFDVKD. This CDR3 comprises 17 residues. The CDR3 region has the DNA TGTGCCACCAGTCCCCCCGTAGCGACTACTAGCACAGATACGCAGTATTTT. This sequence encodes CATSPPVATTSTDTQYF.

In regard to this clonotype: An end of the junction does not agree with germline; a read error may underlie this. The rearrangement links TRBV3-1 to TRBJ2-5, with 9 bases that match TRBD2. The CDR3 covers 16 residues. Germline V gene data show CDR1 as LGHDT and CDR2 as YNNKEL (reference sequence). The CDR3 protein is CASSQASGRHQETQYF. Written as DNA, the CDR3 is TGTGCCAGCAGCCAAGCGAGCGGGAGGCATCAAGAGACTCAGTACTTC.

This sequence joins TRBV20-1 and TRBJ2-5; 13 positions agree with TRBD2. The J segment lost 3 bases and the V segment lost 5 bases, leaving 12 bases of the junction unmatched. Germline CDR1 reads DFQATT; CDR2 reads SNEGSKA (reference sequence). The CDR3 has 17 residues. CDR3 protein: CSAHHWTSGRRKETQYF. The CDR3 bases are TGCAGTGCTCACCACTGGACTAGCGGGAGACGAAAAGAGACCCAGTACTTC.

The chain couples TRBV12-3 or TRBV12-4 to TRBJ1-5, with a tentative D call TRBD1 (5 bases). Trimming pared 3 bases from V and 6 bases from J, leaving 9 bases between. The CDR3 sequence is 13 residues long. CDR3 DNA sequence: TGTGCCAGCAGTTTTTCTGGGGCTCAGCCCCAGCATTTT. Its translation: CASSFSGAQPQHF.

This chain uses TRBV18 with TRBJ1-6; D is ambiguous. This CDR3 has 17 amino acids. Looked up from germline, CDR1 is KGHSH and CDR2 is LQKENI. The V end lost 4 bases, the J end lost 8 bases, and 21 bases lay between the germline ends. The DNA for the CDR3 is TGTGCCAGCTCACTATATTCCCGGGCCGGCCCAGATTCACCCCTCCACTTT. It codes for CASSLYSRAGPDSPLHF.

The V and J genes are TRBV5-1 and TRBJ2-3, with TRBD1 matching 7 bases. The V and J ends lost 1 base and 2 bases, in that order; junction bases with no gene match: 4. Germline assignment: CDR1 SGHRS and CDR2 YFSETQ. This CDR3 has 15 amino acids. In DNA, the CDR3 is TGCGCCAGCAGCTTGACAGGGGTCTCCACAGATACGCAGTATTTT. The encoded protein is CASSLTGVSTDTQYF. The whole variable domain, filled in from reference TRBV5-1 and TRBJ2-3, reads KAGVTQTPRYLIKTRGQQVTLSCSPISGHRSVSWYQQTPGQGLQFLFEYFSETQRNKGNFPGRFSGRQFSNSRSEMNVSTLELGDSALYLCASSLTGVSTDTQYFGPGTRLTVL.

This clonotype appeared many times. V usage is TRBV10-3 and J usage is TRBJ1-1; the D is unclear. The CDR3 is 14 residues long. Germline CDR1 ENHRY, CDR2 SYGVKD. The ends were cut back, 6 bases at V and 3 bases at J, with 14 bases in the middle. The CDR3 loop reads CAISDSTRDTEAFF. The CDR3, as DNA: TGTGCCATCAGCGACTCTACCCGCGACACTGAAGCTTTCTTT.

The rearrangement joins TRBV2 to TRBJ2-7; tentative D call: TRBD1 (5 bases). The germline V and J ends were trimmed by 6 bases and 11 bases, with 17 bases remaining between them. There are 12 residues in the CDR3. Germline V gene data show CDR1 as SNHLY and CDR2 as FYNNEI. CDR3 DNA: TGTGCCAGCAGCCAAGGACAAAGCCCAAAGTACTTC. This gives the protein CASSQGQSPKYF.

Only a few counts were recorded for this clonotype. The V gene is TRBV7-3, the J gene TRBJ1-1; TRBD1 is a possible D gene (6 bases). The CDR3 sequence is 15 residues long. Per germline, CDR1 SGHTA and CDR2 FQGTGA. V gave up 3 bases and J gave up 1 base, with 12 bases separating them. The DNA for the CDR3 is TGTGCCAGCAGCTTGGGCCTGACAGGGAACACTGAAGCTTTCTTT. Amino acids: CASSLGLTGNTEAFF.

This clonotype was recorded a few times. This rearrangement joins TRBV7-6 to TRBJ1-5; possible D gene TRBD1, 6 bases. In germline, CDR1 is SGHVS, CDR2 FNYEAQ. Trimming took 1 base from V and 5 from J, leaving 15 bases between them. The CDR3 extends over 16 amino acids. The CDR3 here is CASSLVMDRRDQPQHF. In nucleotides, the CDR3 is TGTGCCAGCAGCTTAGTAATGGACAGAAGGGATCAGCCCCAGCATTTT.

The chain uses TRBV24-1 and TRBJ2-1; no definite D call. CDR1 and CDR2 from the germline V gene are KGHDR and SFDVKD. Trimming removed 7 bases from V and 10 bases from J, with 16 bases in between. The CDR3 loop spans 13 amino acids. CDR3 nucleotides: TGTGCCACCAGCCTAGGGCTGACGGAGGAGCAGTTCTTC. Its translation: CATSLGLTEEQFF.

There are a few counts of this clonotype. The chain is built from TRBV27 and TRBJ2-7; 8 positions match TRBD2. This CDR3 has 14 residues. V was pared by 5 bases and J by 2 bases, with 5 bases of the junction left unmatched. The germline gives CDR1 MNHEY, CDR2 SMNVEV (reference sequence). This chain's CDR3 is CASSDGLATYEQYF. The DNA for the CDR3 is TGTGCCAGCAGTGATGGACTAGCAACCTACGAGCAGTACTTC.

This chain uses TRBV20-1 with TRBJ1-5; no firm D call. Deletions cut 5 bases from V and 1 base from J, with 15 bases between. This CDR3 comprises 15 residues. Germline V gives CDR1 DFQATT, CDR2 SNEGSKA (reference sequence). The CDR3 protein is CSAPPGASSNQPQHF. The CDR3 DNA is TGCAGTGCTCCCCCGGGTGCGTCGAGCAATCAGCCCCAGCATTTT.

CDR3 residues: CASSLAYSSYEQYF. In DNA form, the CDR3 reads TGTGCCAGCAGCTTGGCGTACAGTTCCTACGAGCAGTACTTC. The chain employs TRBV5-5 and TRBJ2-7, with D unresolved. Germline lookup yields CDR1 SGHKS and CDR2 YYEKEE (reference sequence). Trimming left V 0 bases short and J 1 base short, with 8 bases between. The CDR3 runs 14 residues.

This chain connects TRBV27 to TRBJ1-4, with D possibly matching TRBD1 (5 bases). V was cut by 3 bases and J by 7 bases, with 15 bases left in between. Germline V lookup: CDR1 MNHEY, CDR2 SMNVEV (reference sequence). CDR3 size: 15 residues. CDR3 sequence reads: CASSFFYGATEKLFF. CDR3 nucleotide sequence: TGTGCCAGCAGTTTTTTTTACGGGGCTACTGAAAAACTGTTTTTT.

V usage is TRBV4-2 and J usage is TRBJ2-7; D may match TRBD1 or TRBD2 (5 bases each). The ends were cut back, 1 base at V and 6 bases at J, with 22 bases in the middle. The CDR3 length is 17 residues. The germline gives CDR1 LGHNA, CDR2 YNFKEQ. The CDR3: CASSQVRGAKGFGEQYF. The CDR3 DNA reads TGTGCCAGCAGCCAAGTAAGGGGAGCAAAAGGCTTTGGCGAGCAGTACTTC.

The chain joins TRBV18 to TRBJ2-1; D is ambiguous. CDR3 length: 13 amino acids. Germline CDR1 reads KGHSH; CDR2 reads LQKENI. The V end lost 2 bases, the J end lost 13 bases, and 15 bases lay between the germline ends. CDR3: CASSPMPSQSQFF. The DNA for the CDR3 is TGTGCCAGCTCACCAATGCCCAGTCAGTCTCAGTTCTTC.

V usage is TRBV11-3 and J usage is TRBJ2-5; 7 bases are a match to TRBD1. The junction had 5 bases not matched to a gene; V was cut back by 5 bases and J by 2 bases. Germline V gives CDR1 SGHNT, CDR2 YENEEA. This CDR3 is 14 amino acids long. The CDR3 is CASSKGQSQETQYF. The CDR3 nucleotides read TGTGCCAGCAGCAAGGGACAGTCTCAAGAGACCCAGTACTTC.

There are a few counts of this clonotype. The genes are TRBV3-1 and TRBJ2-1, with D perhaps matching TRBD2 (5 bases). Germline V gives CDR1 LGHDT, CDR2 YNNKEL (reference sequence). The V gene lost 1 base and the J gene lost 8 bases, with 15 bases spanning the gap. The CDR3 is 15 amino acids. In DNA form, the CDR3 reads TGTGCCAGCAGCCAAGTTTCCGGTCCCGGGGATGAGCAGTTCTTC. Amino acids: CASSQVSGPGDEQFF.

Only a few counts were recorded for this clonotype. The rearrangement joins TRBV3-1 to TRBJ2-1, with TRBD2 matching 11 bases. Germline V CDR1 and CDR2: LGHDT, YNNKEL (reference sequence). The junction had 8 bases not matched to a gene; V was cut back by 7 bases and J by 6 bases. The CDR3 totals 15 residues. For the CDR3, the DNA is TGTGCCAGCAAGACCACCACTAGCGGGGGCAATGAGCAGTTCTTC. Its protein product is CASKTTTSGGNEQFF.

The chain joins TRBV13 to TRBJ2-2; a possible D gene is TRBD1 (6 bases). This CDR3 has 13 amino acids. CDR1 and CDR2 from the germline V gene are PRHDT and FYEKMQ (reference sequence). V lost 5 bases, J lost 3 bases, and 7 bases lay in between. This chain's CDR3 is CASSPGDTGELFF. CDR3 DNA: TGTGCCAGCAGCCCAGGGGACACCGGGGAGCTGTTTTTT.

This clonotype was recorded many times. The chain combines TRBV5-1 with TRBJ2-7; 7 nucleotides match TRBD1. V lost 6 bases and J lost 4; bases outside the gene matches: 7. Germline V gene lookup returns CDR1 SGHRS and CDR2 YFSETQ. The CDR3 loop spans 13 amino acids. The CDR3 sequence is CASTPVTGYEQYF. The CDR3 DNA reads as TGCGCCAGCACCCCGGTGACAGGGTACGAGCAGTACTTC.

This clonotype was counted between two and nine times. The chain couples TRBV19 to TRBJ2-1, with 11 bases aligning to TRBD2. Germline-derived CDR1 and CDR2 are LNHDA and SQIVND (reference sequence). V was pared by 5 bases and J by 4 bases, with 10 bases of the junction left unmatched. The CDR3 totals 17 residues. CDR3 loop: CASSLLGLAASYNEQFF. CDR3 in DNA: TGTGCCAGTAGTCTCCTGGGACTAGCGGCTTCATACAATGAGCAGTTCTTC.

The rearrangement links TRBV2 to TRBJ1-1; D is ambiguous. Trimming removed 7 bases from V and 6 bases from J, with 9 bases in between. Germline V lookup: CDR1 SNHLY, CDR2 FYNNEI. This CDR3 spans 11 amino acids. In DNA, the CDR3 is TGTGCCAGCACGCAACAGCCTGAAGCTTTCTTT. Translation: CASTQQPEAFF.

The chain links TRBV20-1 to TRBJ1-3, with no clear D. In germline, CDR1 is DFQATT, CDR2 SNEGSKA (reference sequence). The CDR3 sequence is 12 residues long. The germline V and J ends were trimmed by 6 bases and 5 bases, with 11 bases remaining between them. CDR3 protein: CSAVGRRNTIYF. The CDR3 nucleotides read TGCAGTGCCGTCGGTAGGAGAAACACCATATATTTT.

This chain uses TRBV18 with TRBJ2-7, with D maybe TRBD1 (5 bases). Deletions cut 5 bases from V and 0 bases from J, with 14 bases between. The germline CDR1 and CDR2 sequences are KGHSH and LQKENI. This CDR3 has 15 amino acids. The CDR3 loop reads CASSSTGRHSYEQYF. The CDR3 nucleotides are TGTGCCAGCTCATCAACAGGACGGCACTCCTACGAGCAGTACTTC.

This clonotype was found many times. The chain uses TRBV6-5 and TRBJ1-5, with D possibly being TRBD1 (6 bases). The CDR3 runs to 16 residues. Per germline, CDR1 MNHEY and CDR2 SVGAGI. With 0 bases removed from V and 4 bases from J, the gap between germline ends came to 13 bases. The CDR3 nucleotides are TGTGCCAGCAGTTACTCAGGGACAAGTTTAAATCAGCCCCAGCATTTT. It specifies CASSYSGTSLNQPQHF.

The V and J genes are TRBV7-2 and TRBJ1-2, with no clear D. This CDR3 comprises 15 residues. V lost 1 base, J lost 4 bases, and 13 bases lay in between. Germline V gene data show CDR1 as SGHTA and CDR2 as FQGNSA. The CDR3: CASSLGPNLSYGYTF. The CDR3, as DNA: TGTGCCAGCAGCTTAGGGCCCAACCTTTCCTATGGCTACACCTTC.

The V gene is TRBV28, the J gene TRBJ2-1, with TRBD1 identical over 10 bases. V shed 4 bases and J 8 bases; nucleotides not matched to a gene: 11. This CDR3 has 16 amino acids. CDR1 and CDR2 (germline): MDHEN, SYDVKM. CDR3 protein: CASSSRQGARDYEQFF. Here the CDR3 DNA reads TGTGCCAGCAGTTCTCGACAGGGGGCGAGGGACTATGAGCAGTTCTTC.

This clonotype has only one observation. The limits of the CDR3 on the DNA are not certain, so only TCRdb's listed CDR3 is given. The chain links TRBV12-3 or TRBV12-4 to TRBJ2-7; whether TRBD1, the table's D call, matches the DNA was not checked. The CDR3 region is 12 residues in length, termini included. The CDR3 region is CASILDGAEQYF.